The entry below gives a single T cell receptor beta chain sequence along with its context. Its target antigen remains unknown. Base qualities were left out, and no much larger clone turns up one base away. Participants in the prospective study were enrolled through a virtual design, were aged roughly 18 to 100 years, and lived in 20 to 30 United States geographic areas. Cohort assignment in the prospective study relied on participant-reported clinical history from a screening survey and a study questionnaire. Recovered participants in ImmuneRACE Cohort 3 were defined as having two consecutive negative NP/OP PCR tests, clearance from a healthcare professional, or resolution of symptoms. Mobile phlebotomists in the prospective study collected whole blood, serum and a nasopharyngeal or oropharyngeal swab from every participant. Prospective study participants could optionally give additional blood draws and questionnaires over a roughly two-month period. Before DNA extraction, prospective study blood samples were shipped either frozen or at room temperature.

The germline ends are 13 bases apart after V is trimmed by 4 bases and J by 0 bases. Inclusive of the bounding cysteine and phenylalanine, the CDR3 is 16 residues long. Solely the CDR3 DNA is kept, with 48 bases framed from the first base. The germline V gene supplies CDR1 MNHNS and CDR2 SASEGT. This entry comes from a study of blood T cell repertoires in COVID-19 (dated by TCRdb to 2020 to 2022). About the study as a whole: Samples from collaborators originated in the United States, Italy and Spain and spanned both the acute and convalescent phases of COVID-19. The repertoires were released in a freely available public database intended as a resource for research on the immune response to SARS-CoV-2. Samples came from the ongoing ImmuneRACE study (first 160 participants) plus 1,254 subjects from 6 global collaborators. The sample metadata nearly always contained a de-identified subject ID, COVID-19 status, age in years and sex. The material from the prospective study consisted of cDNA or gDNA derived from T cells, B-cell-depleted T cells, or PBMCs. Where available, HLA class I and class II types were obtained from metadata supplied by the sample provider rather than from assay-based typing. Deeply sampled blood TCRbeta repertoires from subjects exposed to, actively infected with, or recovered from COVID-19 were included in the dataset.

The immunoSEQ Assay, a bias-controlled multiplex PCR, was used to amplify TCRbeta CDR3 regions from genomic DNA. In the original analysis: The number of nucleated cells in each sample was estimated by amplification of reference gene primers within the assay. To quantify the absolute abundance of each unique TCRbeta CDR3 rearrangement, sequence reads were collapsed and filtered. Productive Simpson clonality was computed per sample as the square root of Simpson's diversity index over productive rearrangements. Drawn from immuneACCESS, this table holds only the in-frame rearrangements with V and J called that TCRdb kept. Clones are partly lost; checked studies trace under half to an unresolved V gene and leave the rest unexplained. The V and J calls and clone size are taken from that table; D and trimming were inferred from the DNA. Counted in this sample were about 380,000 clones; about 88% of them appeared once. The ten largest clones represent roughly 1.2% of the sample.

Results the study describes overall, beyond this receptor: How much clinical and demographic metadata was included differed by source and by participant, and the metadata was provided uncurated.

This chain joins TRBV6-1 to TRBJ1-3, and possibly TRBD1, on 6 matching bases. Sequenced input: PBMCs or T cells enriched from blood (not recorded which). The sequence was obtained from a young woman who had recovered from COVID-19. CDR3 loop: CASSARQVVSGNTIYF. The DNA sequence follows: TGTGCCAGCAGTGCTCGACAGGTCGTCTCTGGAAACACCATATATTTT.